The sequence of this TCR beta chain was determined in a study of cytomegalovirus exposure and HLA in healthy donors. Study conclusions and caveats: In a later analysis, at a false discovery rate of 0.05, over 15,000 TCR beta sequences were associated with HLA alleles.

The PCR ran on 60 Vbeta and 13 Jbeta primers. Here immunoSEQ multiplex PCR was the method, and the copy in TCRdb shows in-frame clones only, minus some. Of about 89,000 clones detected, 79% appear once; the ten largest clones hold approximately 3%. Whereas donors were nominally healthy upon sampling, unrecorded immune exposures were probable. As for this clone: Its antigen is unidentified.

The CDR3 has 16 residues. Trimming cost V 4 bases and J 2 bases; bases outside gene matches: 8. Germline V gene data show CDR1 as SEHNR and CDR2 as FQNEAQ (reference sequence). Material for sequencing was PBMCs. The receptor was derived from a young man in good health and CMV-seronegative. This chain connects TRBV7-9 to TRBJ1-2; 9 nucleotides align to TRBD1. In nucleotides, the CDR3 is TGTGCCAGCAGCTCCGACGGGACAGGGATGAACTATGGCTACACCTTC. Encoded protein: CASSSDGTGMNYGYTF.